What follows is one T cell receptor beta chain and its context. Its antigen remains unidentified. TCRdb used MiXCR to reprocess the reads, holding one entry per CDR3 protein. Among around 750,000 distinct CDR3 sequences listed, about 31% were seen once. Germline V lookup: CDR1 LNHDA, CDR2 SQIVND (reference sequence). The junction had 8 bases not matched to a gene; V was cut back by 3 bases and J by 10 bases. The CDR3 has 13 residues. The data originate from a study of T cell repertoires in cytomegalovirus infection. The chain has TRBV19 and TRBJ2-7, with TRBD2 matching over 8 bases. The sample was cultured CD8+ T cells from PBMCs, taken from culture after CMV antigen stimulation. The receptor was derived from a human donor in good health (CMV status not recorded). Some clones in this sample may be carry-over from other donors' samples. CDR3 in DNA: TGTGCCAGTAGTATCGCACCGGGACTAGAACAGTACGTC. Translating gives CASSIAPGLEQYV.